The rows below give T cell receptor beta chains drawn from one sample of a study of T cells expressing NK-cell markers. TCRdb re-called the 5' RACE reads and shows each CDR3 protein once, DNA omitted. Recorded here are approximately 420,000 distinct CDR3 sequences; the top ten clones represent over 8.5%. Sequenced sample: blood T cells: a sorted CD56 or NKG2C T cell subset, CD4+ or CD8+ T cells, or bulk PBMC T cells (not recorded which). Receptors were obtained from a woman aged 45 to 65 in good health. CDR3s include the opening cysteine and the closing phenylalanine or tryptophan. Fields, in order: V gene, J gene, CDR3 protein.

TRBV12-3/TRBV12-4,TRBJ1-1,CASSLALGLEAFF
TRBV12-3/TRBV12-4,TRBJ1-2,CASSLIGQGAQGYTF
TRBV15,TRBJ2-5,CATRNRGQETQYF
TRBV7-9,TRBJ2-1,CASSLGLAYKIDEQFF
TRBV20-1,TRBJ1-6,CSASSTDYNSPLHF
TRBV6-5,TRBJ1-3,CASRRTALLENTIYF
TRBV12-3/TRBV12-4,TRBJ2-3,CASSLRTGSDTQYF
TRBV7-2,TRBJ1-5,CASSSTGVRGPQHF
TRBV20-1,TRBJ2-3,CSARFSATDTQYF
TRBV2,TRBJ2-6,CASTEQTSGANVLTF
TRBV11-2,TRBJ2-7,CASSLLAGKDSYEQYF
TRBV10-3,TRBJ2-1,CAIREWSLGDNEQFF
TRBV5-1,TRBJ1-6,CASSASRDTNSPLHF
TRBV27,TRBJ2-1,CASGTSGTRREQFF
TRBV6-6,TRBJ2-7,CASSLDRGFDEQYF
TRBV12-3/TRBV12-4,TRBJ2-1,CASSSPWSGSSYNEQFF
TRBV10-2,TRBJ2-5,CASSGVGRSQETQYF
TRBV15,TRBJ2-5,CATRKAGLVATQYF
TRBV5-5,TRBJ1-2,CASSLAGTGGYGYTF
TRBV12-3/TRBV12-4,TRBJ2-5,CASSLPLGTQYF
TRBV19,TRBJ2-5,CASSVDGLYLAQYF
TRBV4-2,TRBJ2-2,CASSQELADTGELFF
TRBV20-1,TRBJ1-4,CSALGRANEKLFF
TRBV20-1,TRBJ2-4,CSARDPQPLAKNIQYF
TRBV12-3/TRBV12-4,TRBJ2-5,CASSRKTSGRETQYF
TRBV19,TRBJ2-1,CASSARLAAYNEQFF
TRBV24-1,TRBJ2-1,CATSDASSGRGRGNEQFF